This T cell receptor (beta chain) was sequenced during a study of spatial heterogeneity in lung cancer. Study-wide points: Blood carried ubiquitous expanded tumor TCRs more at resection than follow-up.

Time point in this sample: sample taken at primary tumor resection. Donation came from 70 or so patients with untreated early-stage non-small cell lung cancer. The V and J ends lost 3 bases and 6 bases, in that order; junction bases with no gene match: 8. The CDR3 contains 14 residues. Germline V gene lookup returns CDR1 DFQATT and CDR2 SNEGSKA (reference sequence). A single record per CDR3 protein comes from TCRdb applying MiXCR to the 5' RACE reads. The sample contains 60,000 to 90,000 distinct CDR3 sequences, about 8% of which appear only once. This clonotype was seen at least ten times. Antigen unknown.

This specimen was PBMCs, taken at surgery. V is TRBV20-1 and J is TRBJ2-3, with 8 bases that match TRBD2. The TCR was taken from a male donor with early-stage non-small cell lung cancer. The CDR3, as DNA: TGCAGTGCTAGGGGCGGGAGGCGTTCGGATACGCAGTATTTT. Translation: CSARGGRRSDTQYF.